The entry that follows covers one T cell receptor beta chain sequence. This CDR3 is built from 13 residues. From germline, CDR1 is SGHTA and CDR2 FQGNSA. V gave up 5 bases and J gave up 2 bases, with 10 bases separating them. The data are from a study of CD8+ T cells in alopecia areata. cDNA prepared by RNA extraction and subsequent reverse transcription served as the template for sequencing. The protocol was immunoSEQ multiplex PCR, while the TCRdb copy is restricted to in-frame clones and leaves out a portion. This table holds 140,000 to 150,000 clones, about three fifths found once. The receptor was isolated from a human donor with alopecia areata. This chain joins TRBV7-2 and TRBJ2-7, with unresolved D. Sample: CD4+ T cells sorted from blood, taken at week 0. The CDR3 loop is CASSDVPTYEQYF. Written as DNA, the CDR3 is TGTGCCAGCAGCGACGTCCCCACCTACGAGCAGTACTTC.